What follows describes a single T cell receptor beta chain. Antigen specificity is unknown. The data derive from a study of cytomegalovirus exposure and HLA in healthy donors. Study-wide context: One earlier analysis, a look at 150 million to 200 million T cells, found about 100 million unique TCR beta sequences. The study's findings and limits: The classifier, whose performance was assessed in both the original and validation cohorts, reportedly diagnosed cytomegalovirus status with high specificity and sensitivity. An ancestry cluster, one associated with Asian ancestry, reportedly showed fewer N-insertions than the roughly 670-donor mean in a later analysis. In a later analysis, HLA-C alleles had the fewest associated TCRs, DRB1 alleles the most.

The PCR employed 60 Vbeta primers together with 13 Jbeta primers. Generated by immunoSEQ multiplex PCR, the TCRdb table keeps only in-frame clones and is missing some. Of roughly 150,000 clones listed, around four fifths were seen once; the top ten hold 1.3%. Germline V lookup: CDR1 LNHNV, CDR2 YYDKDF (reference sequence). V lost 4 bases and J 0 bases, leaving 10 bases between the germline ends. This CDR3 region has 15 residues. Material for sequencing was PBMCs. The chain carries TRBV15 and TRBJ1-5, with a weak D call TRBD1 (5 bases). This clonotype was obtained from a man younger than 40 in good health and CMV-seronegative. The CDR3 coding sequence is TGTGCCACCAGCATACAGGAGTATAGCAATCAGCCCCAGCATTTT. Its protein is CATSIQEYSNQPQHF. Using reference TRBV15 and TRBJ1-5 for the parts outside the CDR3, the full variable domain is DAMVIQNPRYQVTQFGKPVTLSCSQTLNHNVMYWYQQKSSQAPKLLFHYYDKDFNNEADTPDNFQSRRPNTSFCFLDIRSPGLGDTAMYLCATSIQEYSNQPQHFGDGTRLSIL.